This section outlines one T cell receptor (beta chain) sequence together with its context. The data are from a study of blood T cell repertoires in COVID-19. At the level of the study: Samples of COVID-19 (acute and convalescent) were obtained from the United States, Italy and Spain. PBMCs, B-cell-depleted T cells, or T cells provided the cDNA or gDNA that made up the material.

There are 15 residues in the CDR3. V lost 1 base and J lost 1, with 7 bases in between. Germline V gives CDR1 SGHTA, CDR2 FQGNSA. Here immunoSEQ multiplex PCR was the method, and the copy in TCRdb shows in-frame clones only, minus some. This table has about 350,000 clones, around nine tenths appearing once. The sequencing input was peripheral blood. This TCR derives from a woman between 18 and 29 years old who had recovered from COVID-19. The chain is built from TRBV7-2 and TRBJ2-2; D is unclear. The CDR3 reads CASSLVIWNTGELFF. The CDR3 bases are TGTGCCAGCAGCTTAGTAATCTGGAACACCGGGGAGCTGTTTTTT.